A single TCR beta chain is shown here with its context. What it binds is unknown. This specimen belongs to a study of cytomegalovirus exposure and HLA in healthy donors. Primers for the PCR totalled 60 Vbeta and 13 Jbeta. Method: immunoSEQ multiplex PCR; TCRdb's copy keeps in-frame clones and lacks some. The sample yields about 160,000 clones, around 78% seen once. Study-level points and caveats: Some V segments, TRBV6-2 and TRBV6-3 among them, were indistinguishable and were therefore excluded. Relative to equally common others, HLA-associated TCR beta chains showed greater clonal expansion in a later analysis.

Trimming cost V 0 bases and J 5 bases; bases outside gene matches: 0. The germline gives CDR1 GTSNPN, CDR2 SVGIG (reference sequence). CDR3 length: 13 residues. The sequence was obtained from a woman aged 40 to 55 in good health and CMV-seronegative. The chain employs TRBV30 and TRBJ2-5, with 10 positions matching TRBD2. The material sequenced was PBMCs. This CDR3 reads CAWSVSGGETQYF. The CDR3 DNA reads TGTGCCTGGAGTGTTAGCGGGGGGGAGACCCAGTACTTC.